The 6 T cell receptor beta chains below all came from one sample that was sequenced in a study of T cell repertoires in cytomegalovirus infection. From the reads, TCRdb called clonotypes with MiXCR, one entry per CDR3 protein. Found here are about 920,000 distinct CDR3 sequences, roughly 30% of them singletons; the top ten hold 11% to 15%. Their recognized antigens are unknown. Sequences were derived from cultured CD8+ T cells from PBMCs, sampled from culture after CMV antigen stimulation. These receptor sequences come from a human donor in good health (CMV status not recorded). Some clones in this sample may be carry-over from other donors' samples.

This clonotype was seen just once. Germline is not matched at one junction end, which may reflect a read error. The chain carries TRBV7-9 and TRBJ2-5, with D hard to call. This CDR3 is 11 amino acids long. Germline V CDR1 and CDR2: SEHNR, FQNEAQ (reference sequence). The chain's CDR3 is CAGSLWETQYF. In DNA, the CDR3 is TGTGCCGGCAGCTTGTGGGAGACCCAGTACTTC. The full variable domain, with the rest looked up from reference TRBV7-9 and TRBJ2-5, is DTGVSQNPRHKITKRGQNVTFRCDPISEHNRLYWYRQTLGQGPEFLTYFQNEAQLEKSRLLSDRFSAERPKGSFSTLEIQRTEQGDSAMYLCAGSLWETQYFGPGTRLLVL.

CDR3: CASSFLTENTEAFF. CDR3 bases: TGTGCCAGCAGCTTCCTTACAGAGAACACTGAAGCTTTCTTT. This sequence joins TRBV7-8 and TRBJ1-1; D gene uncertain. V shed 3 bases and J shed 1 base, with 9 bases lying between them. The germline CDR1 and CDR2 sequences are SGHVS and FQNEAQ. The CDR3 sequence is 14 residues long.

The chain carries TRBV29-1 and TRBJ2-7; TRBD1 matches at 7 bases. The CDR3 covers 12 residues. Germline CDR1 reads SQVTM; CDR2 reads ANQGSEA. The trim removed 7 bases at V and 0 bases at J, leaving 3 bases unmatched. CDR3 residues: CSAGDSSYEQYF. The CDR3 nucleotides read TGCAGCGCAGGGGACAGCTCCTACGAGCAGTACTTC.

The gene calls are TRBV6-5 and TRBJ2-2; 9 bases align to TRBD2. The V and J ends lost 3 bases and 2 bases, in that order; junction bases with no gene match: 13. The germline V gene encodes CDR1 MNHEY and CDR2 SVGAGI. The CDR3 spans 19 residues. The CDR3 bases are TGTGCCAGCAGTTATTTAAGCGGGGGGCCTACCGAAAACACCGGGGAGCTGTTTTTT. Translating it yields CASSYLSGGPTENTGELFF.

This clonotype was seen a few times. V usage is TRBV2 and J usage is TRBJ2-7; D may be TRBD2 (6 bases). V was trimmed by 7 bases and J by 3 bases, leaving 13 bases between them. This CDR3 is built from 13 residues. CDR1 SNHLY and CDR2 FYNNEI come from the germline V gene. The CDR3 nucleotides are TGTGCCAGCACACTAGCTTCCATCTACGAGCAGTACTTC. Protein: CASTLASIYEQYF.

The V call is TRBV20-1, the J call TRBJ2-7; tentatively, D is TRBD1 (6 bases). V was trimmed by 0 bases and J by 4 bases, leaving 16 bases between them. This CDR3 region has 15 residues. CDR1 and CDR2 from the germline V gene are DFQATT and SNEGSKA (reference sequence). The CDR3 DNA sequence: TGCAGTGCTAGAGAACGGGACACGGGATTTTACGAGCAGTACTTC. Translated: CSARERDTGFYEQYF.